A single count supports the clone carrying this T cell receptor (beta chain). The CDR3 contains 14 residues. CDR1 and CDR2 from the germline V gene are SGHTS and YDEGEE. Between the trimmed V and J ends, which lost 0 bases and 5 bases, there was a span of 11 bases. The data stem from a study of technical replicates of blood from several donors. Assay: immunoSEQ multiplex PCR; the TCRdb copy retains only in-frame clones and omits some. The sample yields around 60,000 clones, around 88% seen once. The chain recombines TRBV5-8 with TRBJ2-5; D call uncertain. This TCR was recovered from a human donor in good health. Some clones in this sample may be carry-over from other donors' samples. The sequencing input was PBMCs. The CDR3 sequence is CASSLELILETQYF. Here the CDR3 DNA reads TGTGCCAGCAGCTTGGAACTTATCTTGGAGACCCAGTACTTC.